Listed below are T cell receptor beta chains from one sample, sequenced in a study of CD8 T cells in ankylosing spondylitis. In TCRdb, the 5' RACE reads were re-called with MiXCR into one record per CDR3 protein. This table holds 220,000 or so distinct CDR3 sequences, approximately 16% found once. The sample comprised blood, either unsorted or a sorted T cell fraction (not recorded which). The source is a male donor with ankylosing spondylitis. Each CDR3 is given with its conserved first and last residue. The D gene is left open where the match is weak. Clone sizes are given selectively: once, few, many, or a class where the clone is expanded.

.	TRBJ2-7	TRBD1	TRBV27	TGTGCCAGCAGTCCGGTGGACAGGGCGTTCGAGCAGTACTTC	CASSPVDRAFEQYF
few	TRBJ2-1	.	TRBV6-2/TRBV6-3	TGTGCCAGCAGTTACTCAACACACACAAGCGGATACAATGAGCAGTTCTTC	CASSYSTHTSGYNEQFF
.	TRBJ1-2	TRBD1	TRBV12-3/TRBV12-4	TGTGCCAGCAGTAAACCTACAGGGGAAGGTGGCTACACCTTC	CASSKPTGEGGYTF
.	TRBJ1-1	.	TRBV7-9	TGTGCCAGCAGCTTAGTAGCCGTTGAAGCTTTCTTT	CASSLVAVEAFF
few	TRBJ2-7	.	TRBV7-9	TGTGCCAGCAGCTTTTTGCAGGGCGACGAGCAGTACTTC	CASSFLQGDEQYF
.	TRBJ2-1	TRBD1	TRBV7-3	TGTGCCAGCAGCTTAAGACAGGGGGGGCCCTACAATGAGCAGTTCTTC	CASSLRQGGPYNEQFF
few	TRBJ1-2	TRBD1	TRBV12-3/TRBV12-4	TGTGCCAGCAGTTATGGACAGGGAGGTGGCTACACCTTC	CASSYGQGGGYTF
few	TRBJ1-1	TRBD1	TRBV4-1	TGCGCCAGCAGCCAAGATCCACAGGGGTGGACTGAAGCTTTCTTT	CASSQDPQGWTEAFF
many	TRBJ1-2	.	TRBV12-3/TRBV12-4	TGTGCCAGCAGCCGCCCCCAAGTCGGGGGGAACTATGGCTACACCTTC	CASSRPQVGGNYGYTF
.	TRBJ2-2	TRBD2	TRBV7-7	TGTGCCAGCAGCCAAGGGACTAGCGGGAAAGGGGAGCTGTTTTTT	CASSQGTSGKGELFF
.	TRBJ2-3	.	TRBV28	TGTGCCAGCACCACCTATGGGCTAGCTTCGACAGATACGCAGTATTTT	CASTTYGLASTDTQYF
few	TRBJ2-1	TRBD2	TRBV4-3	TGCGCCAGCAGCCAAGGGACTAGCGAGAACAATGAGCAGTTCTTC	CASSQGTSENNEQFF
.	TRBJ2-7	.	TRBV4-1	TGCGCCAGCAGCCAAGAGGACATTCCCGTCAACGAGCAGTACTTC	CASSQEDIPVNEQYF
many	TRBJ2-2	.	TRBV7-9	TGTGCCAGCAGCCCCCCCCGGACAGTTGACACCGGGGAGCTGTTTTTT	CASSPPRTVDTGELFF
many	TRBJ2-7	.	TRBV12-3/TRBV12-4	TGTGCCAGCAGTTACGGAACAGTGGACTACGAGCAGTACTTC	CASSYGTVDYEQYF
few	TRBJ2-1	.	TRBV7-9	TGTGCCAGCAGCCCCCAGTACAACAATGAGCAGTTCTTC	CASSPQYNNEQFF
few	TRBJ1-1	.	TRBV12-3/TRBV12-4	TGTGCCAGCAGTCCGGATGACACTGAAGCTTTCTTT	CASSPDDTEAFF
few	TRBJ1-4	.	TRBV5-6	TGTGCCAGCAGCTTGTCTGCAGGGCAGGAAAAACTGTTTTTT	CASSLSAGQEKLFF
.	TRBJ2-5	TRBD2	TRBV28	TGTGCCAGCACCCTAGCGGGAGGAGAGACCCAGTACTTC	CASTLAGGETQYF
.	TRBJ1-2	TRBD1	TRBV20-1	TGCAGTGCTAGAGATCAGCCGAGGGAGGACAGGAATATTAAGGATGGGGTTTACGAGGGCTACACCTTC	CSARDQPREDRNIKDGVYEGYTF
few	TRBJ2-7	.	TRBV19	TGTGCCAGTACCAATGTTGGTGGGCTAGCTGAGACCTACGAGCAGTACTTC	CASTNVGGLAETYEQYF
.	TRBJ2-1	.	TRBV4-3	TGCGCCAGCAGCCAAGAAGGAGACGGATACAATGAGCAGTTCTTC	CASSQEGDGYNEQFF
few	TRBJ1-2	.	TRBV4-3	TGCGCCAGCAGCCAAGCGAGATCCCCTAACTATGGCTACACCTTC	CASSQARSPNYGYTF
once	TRBJ2-1	TRBD2	TRBV7-9	TGTGCCAGCAGCCCGGGGACTAGCGGTCCCTACAATGAGCAGTTCTTC	CASSPGTSGPYNEQFF
few	TRBJ2-1	TRBD2	TRBV12-3/TRBV12-4	TGTGCCAGCAGCGCCCTAGCGGGACCGAACAATGAGCAGTTCTTC	CASSALAGPNNEQFF
.	TRBJ2-7	.	TRBV4-3	TGCGCCAGCAGCCAAGATTTGGGGAACTACGAGCAGTACTTC	CASSQDLGNYEQYF
few	TRBJ2-7	.	TRBV27	TGTGCCAGCAGTCGGGCCGGAGGGGGAGTCCTTTCCTACGAGCAGTACTTC	CASSRAGGGVLSYEQYF
many	TRBJ2-7	.	TRBV12-3/TRBV12-4	TGTGCCAGCAGTTTATTCCCCTACGAGCAGTACTTC	CASSLFPYEQYF
many	TRBJ2-7	TRBD1	TRBV3-1	TGTGCCAGCAGCCAAGATAGGGGGCCGAATCCCTACGAGCAGTACTTC	CASSQDRGPNPYEQYF
.	TRBJ2-2	.	TRBV3-1	TGTGCCAGCAGCCAAGAAGGGGGGACACCTGGTTGGGGCGACACCGGGGAGCTGTTTTTT	CASSQEGGTPGWGDTGELFF
once	TRBJ2-7	.	TRBV7-8	TGTGCCAGCAGCTTTGAACAGGGCCTCAGCTCCTACGAGCAGTACTTC	CASSFEQGLSSYEQYF
few	TRBJ1-2	.	TRBV27	TGTGCCAGCAGCTACAGTGCGGGACACATTAACTATGGCTACACCTTC	CASSYSAGHINYGYTF
.	TRBJ1-6	.	TRBV6-5	TGTGCCAGCAGTTATTTCTTCTCAGAGGGTTCACCCCTCCACTTT	CASSYFFSEGSPLHF
.	TRBJ2-5	.	TRBV11-1	TGTGCCAGCAGCTCTCCCCCGAGTCAAGAGACCCAGTACTTC	CASSSPPSQETQYF
.	TRBJ2-7	.	TRBV7-9	TGTGCCAGCAGCCCCAGGACCTCGGGGGGCGGGCACGAGCAGTACTTC	CASSPRTSGGGHEQYF
few	TRBJ2-5	TRBD2	TRBV11-1	TGTGCCAGCAGCCCTCCACCGGGACTAGCGGGAGCATGGGAGACCCAGTACTTC	CASSPPPGLAGAWETQYF
many	TRBJ2-1	TRBD2	TRBV7-9	TGTGCCAGCAGCCCAAAGGCGGGAGGGTACAATGAGCAGTTCTTC	CASSPKAGGYNEQFF
few	TRBJ1-3	.	TRBV20-1	TGCAGTGCTAGCGTTTCGCCCCGGAGCTCTGGAAACACCATATATTTT	CSASVSPRSSGNTIYF
few	TRBJ1-1	TRBD1	TRBV29-1	TGCAGCGTTGTTCAGGGGGTTGTCACTGAAGCTTTCTTT	CSVVQGVVTEAFF
.	TRBJ1-5	.	TRBV6-1	TGTGCCAGCATGGGGGATTATAGCAATCAGCCCCAGCATTTT	CASMGDYSNQPQHF
.	TRBJ1-2	.	TRBV27	TGTGCCAGCAGTCCCCGGGGAGGAGCTAACTATGGCTACACCTTC	CASSPRGGANYGYTF
.	TRBJ2-1	TRBD2	TRBV6-2/TRBV6-3	TGTGCCAGCGATAGCGGGGGGGCCTACAATGAGCAGTTCTTC	CASDSGGAYNEQFF
many	TRBJ1-2	TRBD1	TRBV12-3/TRBV12-4	TGTGCCAGCAGTCCAATGACAGGGATGGACTATGGCTACACCTTC	CASSPMTGMDYGYTF
.	TRBJ2-7	TRBD1	TRBV27	TGTGCCAGCAGACGGACAGGGAGCTCCTACGAGCAGTACTTC	CASRRTGSSYEQYF
many	TRBJ2-7	TRBD2	TRBV4-3	TGCGCCAGCAGCCAAGAGAGGGAGGGACGCTACGAGCAGTACTTC	CASSQEREGRYEQYF
.	TRBJ2-5	TRBD1	TRBV30	TGTGCCTGGAGTGTACCATGGACAGGGTTGGAGACCCAGTACTTC	CAWSVPWTGLETQYF
few	TRBJ1-1	.	TRBV12-3/TRBV12-4	TGTGCCAGCAGTCTGGACAGCGGCATGAACACTGAAGCTTTCTTT	CASSLDSGMNTEAFF
few	TRBJ1-1	.	TRBV12-3/TRBV12-4	TGTGCCAGCAGTTTGATAGAGATGAACACTGAAGCTTTCTTT	CASSLIEMNTEAFF
.	TRBJ2-7	TRBD1	TRBV6-2/TRBV6-3	TGTGCCAGCAGTTTTTGGACAGGGGGCATCTACGAGCAGTACTTC	CASSFWTGGIYEQYF
.	TRBJ2-7	.	TRBV5-5	TGTGCCAGCAGCTTGAGTTCGAATACTGCCGAGCAGTACTTC	CASSLSSNTAEQYF
many	TRBJ2-1	TRBD1	TRBV24-1	TGTGCCACTCGGGACAGGGGGCCCTACAATGAGCAGTTCTTC	CATRDRGPYNEQFF
.	TRBJ1-4	TRBD1	TRBV7-9	TGTGCCAGCAGCTCTGGGACAGATGATTGGGAAAAACTGTTTTTT	CASSSGTDDWEKLFF
few	TRBJ1-2	TRBD1	TRBV15	TGTGCCACCAGCACCACAGGGGCCATAACTAACTATGGCTACACCTTC	CATSTTGAITNYGYTF